This TCR beta chain was recovered during a study of blood T cell repertoires in COVID-19 (dated by TCRdb to the early 2020s). Some background on the complete study: The collaborator samples originated in the United States, Italy and Spain and spanned the acute and convalescent phases of COVID-19. A de-identified subject ID, COVID-19 status, age in years and sex were almost always included in the sample metadata. Where available, HLA class I and class II types were obtained from metadata supplied by the sample provider rather than from assay-based typing. Subjects who had been exposed to COVID-19, were actively infected with it, or had recovered from it provided the deeply sampled blood TCRbeta repertoires that made up the dataset. The repertoires were released in a freely available public database meant as a resource for research on the immune response to SARS-CoV-2. Samples were obtained from the ongoing ImmuneRACE study (first 160 participants) and from 1,000 to 1,500 subjects provided by 6 global collaborators. The prospective study material was composed of cDNA or gDNA derived from T cells, B-cell-depleted T cells, or PBMCs. The investigation overall reported the following: Clinical and demographic metadata were provided uncurated, with the amount varying by source and participant.

TCRbeta CDR3 regions were amplified from genomic DNA using the immunoSEQ Assay, a bias-controlled multiplex PCR. The paper's data handling went like this. The number of nucleated cells in each sample was estimated from the amplification of reference gene primers within the assay. To quantify the absolute abundance of each unique TCRbeta CDR3 rearrangement, sequence reads were collapsed and filtered. For each sample, productive Simpson clonality was calculated as the square root of Simpson's diversity index across productive rearrangements. TCRdb limited this immuneACCESS table to in-frame rearrangements with V and J called. A share of clones is missing; checked studies link under half to unresolved V genes, and the rest is unexplained. V and J calls and clone size are those listed in that table; D and trimming were worked out from the DNA. This sample comprises a few hundred thousand clones, roughly 90% of them detected only once. Clones ranked in the top ten supply under 3.5% of the sample.

The collaborating institutions used their own protocols to collect whole blood in K2EDTA tubes. For TCRbeta analysis, collaborator samples were shipped as frozen whole blood, as isolated PBMCs, or as DNA extracted from either sample type. This clone showed up many times. Its antigen is unknown. Nothing much larger sits one base from this clone, and base qualities are not available. Its CDR3 holds 16 amino acids, cysteine through phenylalanine. Only the CDR3 DNA stays, 48 bases, in frame from base 1. CDR1 and CDR2 are read off the germline V gene as MRHNA and SNTAGT. V and J are trimmed by 0 bases and 0 bases, and the gene matches miss 0 bases of the junction.

Sequencing was carried out using peripheral blood. This clonotype originated in a young woman with active or convalescent COVID-19. The rearranged chain carries TRBV6-4 and TRBJ2-1, with 9 middle bases fitting TRBD1. The sequenced DNA: TGTGCCAGCAGTGACTCGACAGGGGGCTCCTACAATGAGCAGTTCTTC. Its amino acids are CASSDSTGGSYNEQFF.